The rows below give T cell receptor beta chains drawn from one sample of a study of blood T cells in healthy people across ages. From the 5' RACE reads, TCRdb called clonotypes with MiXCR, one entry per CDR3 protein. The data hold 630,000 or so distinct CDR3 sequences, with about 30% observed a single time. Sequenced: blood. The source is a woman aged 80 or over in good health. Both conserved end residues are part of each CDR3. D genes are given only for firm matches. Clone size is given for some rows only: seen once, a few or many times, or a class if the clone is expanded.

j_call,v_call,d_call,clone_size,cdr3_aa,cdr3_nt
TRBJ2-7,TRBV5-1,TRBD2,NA,CASSSKRASGRALSSYEQYF,TGCGCCAGCAGTTCCAAGAGGGCTAGCGGGAGGGCCCTGAGCTCCTACGAGCAGTACTTC
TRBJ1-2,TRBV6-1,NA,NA,CASSPNRSPNGYTF,TGTGCCAGCAGTCCTAACAGGAGTCCTAATGGCTACACCTTC
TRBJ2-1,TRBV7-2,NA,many,CASSLAHGGGMNEQFF,TGTGCCAGCAGCTTAGCGCACGGGGGCGGGATGAATGAGCAGTTCTTC
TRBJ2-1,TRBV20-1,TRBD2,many,CSARDPLGLAAINEQFF,TGCAGTGCTAGAGATCCCCTAGGACTAGCGGCCATCAATGAGCAGTTCTTC
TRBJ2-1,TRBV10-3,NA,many,CAISDLEYNEQFF,TGTGCCATCAGTGACCTTGAATACAATGAGCAGTTCTTC
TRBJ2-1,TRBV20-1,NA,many,CSARDLESSYNEQFF,TGCAGTGCTAGAGATCTGGAGAGCTCCTACAATGAGCAGTTCTTC
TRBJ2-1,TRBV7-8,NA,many,CASSLESRGGFSYNEQFF,TGTGCCAGCAGCTTAGAATCCAGGGGGGGATTTTCCTACAATGAGCAGTTCTTC
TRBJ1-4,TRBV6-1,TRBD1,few,CASSATGTGVEKLFF,TGTGCCAGCAGCGCCACCGGGACAGGGGTTGAAAAACTGTTTTTT
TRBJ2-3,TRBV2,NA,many,CAGARQASTDTQYF,TGTGCCGGGGCGAGGCAGGCTAGCACAGATACGCAGTATTTT
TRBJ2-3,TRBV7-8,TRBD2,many,CASSPIAGFTDTQYF,TGTGCCAGCAGCCCGATAGCGGGGTTCACAGATACGCAGTATTTT
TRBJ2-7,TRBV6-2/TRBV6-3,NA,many,CASSYRQGPYEQYF,TGTGCCAGCAGTTACCGTCAGGGGCCCTACGAGCAGTACTTC
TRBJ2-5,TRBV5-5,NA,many,CASSFSEWGQETQYF,TGTGCCAGCAGCTTCTCCGAGTGGGGACAAGAGACCCAGTACTTC
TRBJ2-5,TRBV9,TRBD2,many,CASSANSGLAVETQYF,TGTGCCAGCAGCGCCAACTCGGGACTAGCAGTTGAGACCCAGTACTTC
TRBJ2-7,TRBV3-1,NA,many,CARNAHQGGWYEQYF,TGTGCCAGAAATGCCCATCAGGGAGGTTGGTACGAGCAGTACTTC
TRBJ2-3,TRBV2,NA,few,CASSRRREDTQYF,TGTGCCAGCAGTCGTCGACGTGAAGATACGCAGTATTTT
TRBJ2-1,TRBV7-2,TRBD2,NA,CASSGRTSGGQGEQFF,TGTGCCAGCAGCGGAAGGACTAGCGGGGGGCAGGGTGAGCAGTTCTTC
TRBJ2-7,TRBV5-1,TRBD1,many,CASSLRTGTYEQYF,TGCGCCAGCAGCTTGCGGACAGGGACCTACGAGCAGTACTTC
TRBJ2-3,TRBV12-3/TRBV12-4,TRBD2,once,CASSLASGGLRADTQYF,TGTGCCAGCAGTTTAGCTAGCGGGGGACTCAGAGCAGATACGCAGTATTTC
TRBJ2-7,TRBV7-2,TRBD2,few,CASSLPGLVNEQYF,TGTGCCAGCAGCCTCCCTGGACTAGTCAATGAGCAGTACTTC
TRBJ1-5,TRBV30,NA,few,CAWSVPGPNQPQHF,TGTGCCTGGAGTGTACCAGGACCCAATCAGCCCCAGCATTTT
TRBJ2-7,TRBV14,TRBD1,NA,CASSQVDRAVYGQYF,TGTGCCAGCAGCCAAGTCGACAGGGCGGTCTACGGGCAGTACTTC
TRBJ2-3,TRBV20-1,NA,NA,CSALRDTQYF,TGCAGTGCCCTGCGAGATACGCAGTATTTT
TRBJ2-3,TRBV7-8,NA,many,CASSLWADTQYF,TGTGCCAGCAGTCTCTGGGCAGATACGCAGTATTTT
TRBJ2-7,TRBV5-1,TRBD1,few,CASSLAQGAGEQYF,TGCGCCAGCAGCTTGGCACAGGGGGCAGGGGAGCAGTACTTC
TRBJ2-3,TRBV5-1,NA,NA,CASSFDLLTDTQYF,TGCGCCAGCAGCTTCGACCTACTCACAGATACGCAGTATTTT
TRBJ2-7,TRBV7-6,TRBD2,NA,CASSPRNSGHYEQYF,TGTGCCAGCAGCCCCCGAAATAGCGGGCATTACGAGCAGTACTTC
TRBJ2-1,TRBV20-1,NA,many,CSAAGQGWNEQFF,TGCAGTGCCGCAGGGCAGGGGTGGAATGAGCAGTTCTTC
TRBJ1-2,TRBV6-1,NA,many,CASRQRGEGGYTF,TGTGCCAGCAGACAGAGGGGGGAAGGTGGCTACACCTTC
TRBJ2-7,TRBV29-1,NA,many,CSVEDTLGSDEQYF,TGCAGCGTTGAAGACACACTGGGATCGGACGAGCAGTACTTC
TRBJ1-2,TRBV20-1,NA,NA,CSAAQGYYGYTF,TGCAGTGCCGCACAGGGCTACTATGGCTACACCTTC
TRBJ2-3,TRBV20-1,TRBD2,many,CSTRLAGGSTDTQYF,TGCAGTACCCGACTAGCGGGGGGGAGCACAGATACGCAGTATTTT
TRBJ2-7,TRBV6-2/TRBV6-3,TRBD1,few,CASSHPAGGLTREQYF,TGTGCCAGCAGTCACCCTGCAGGGGGATTAACGCGAGAGCAGTACTTC
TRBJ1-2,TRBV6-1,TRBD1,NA,CASRSTGATPEPMVGGYTF,TGTGCCAGCAGAAGTACAGGGGCGACTCCTGAACCTATGGTCGGTGGCTACACCTTC
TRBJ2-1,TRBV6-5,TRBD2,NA,CASSTLAGVGVHEQFF,TGTGCCAGCAGTACTTTAGCGGGAGTCGGGGTCCATGAGCAGTTCTTC
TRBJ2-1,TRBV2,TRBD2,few,CASRARTSGGPSSYNEQFF,TGTGCCAGCAGGGCCCGGACTAGCGGGGGCCCTAGCTCCTACAATGAGCAGTTCTTC
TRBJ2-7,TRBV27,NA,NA,CATRGRFQTSYEQYF,TGTGCCACACGGGGACGGTTCCAGACCTCCTACGAGCAGTACTTC
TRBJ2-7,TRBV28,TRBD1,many,CASTNGGQTYEQYF,TGTGCCAGCACCAATGGGGGACAGACCTACGAGCAGTACTTC
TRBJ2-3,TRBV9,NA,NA,CASSVEQGSDTQYF,TGTGCCAGCAGCGTAGAGCAGGGGTCGGATACGCAGTATTTT
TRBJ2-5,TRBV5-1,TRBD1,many,CASSLASATGETQYF,TGCGCCAGCAGCTTGGCCTCTGCGACAGGGGAGACCCAGTACTTC
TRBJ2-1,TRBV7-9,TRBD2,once,CASSFKRGGYNEQFF,TGTGCCAGCAGCTTTAAGCGGGGGGGATACAATGAGCAGTTCTTC
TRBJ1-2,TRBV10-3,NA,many,CAIGRGSRYGYTF,TGTGCCATCGGTAGGGGATCTCGCTATGGCTACACCTTC
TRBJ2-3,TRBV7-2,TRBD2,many,CASSLSGTSDTQYF,TGTGCCAGCAGCCTCTCGGGGACTAGCGATACGCAGTATTTT
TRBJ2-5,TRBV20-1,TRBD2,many,CSAPLGAGGGETQYF,TGCAGTGCTCCCTTAGGAGCGGGGGGCGGAGAGACCCAGTACTTC
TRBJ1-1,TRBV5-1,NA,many,CASSFLSGGSLNTEAFF,TGCGCCAGCAGCTTCCTGTCTGGGGGGAGCTTGAACACTGAAGCTTTCTTT
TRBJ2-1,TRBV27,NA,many,CASSSTGTPFDEQFF,TGTGCCAGCAGCTCCACAGGGACGCCTTTTGATGAGCAGTTCTTC
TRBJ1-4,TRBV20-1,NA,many,CSAGGVNEKLFF,TGCAGTGCTGGTGGGGTTAATGAAAAACTGTTTTTT
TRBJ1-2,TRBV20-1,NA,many,CSANPAGSRDYGYTF,TGCAGTGCTAACCCGGCCGGGTCCAGGGACTATGGCTACACCTTC
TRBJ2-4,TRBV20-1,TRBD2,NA,CSAPTGGRGIQYF,TGCAGTGCCCCGACCGGCGGGAGGGGCATTCAGTACTTC